The rows below give T cell receptor beta chains drawn from one sample of a study of cytomegalovirus exposure and HLA in healthy donors. Data came from immunoSEQ multiplex PCR; TCRdb stores just in-frame clones and leaves some out. The sample yields some 110,000 clones, approximately 70% seen once. Sequencing input: PBMCs. These TCRs come from a man between 18 and 35 years old in good health and CMV-seronegative. CDR3s include the opening cysteine and the closing phenylalanine or tryptophan. A D gene is named only where the DNA matches it firmly. Rows may omit the clone size; those that give it use once, few, many or a size class.

J gene: TRBJ1-4; clone size: NA; D gene: NA; V gene: TRBV28; CDR3 protein: CASSTGFGGEKLFF; CDR3 DNA: TGTGCCAGCAGCACTGGGTTCGGGGGAGAAAAACTGTTTTTT
J gene: TRBJ1-3; clone size: NA; D gene: NA; V gene: TRBV27; CDR3 protein: CASMPSGPRGGNTIYF; CDR3 DNA: TGTGCCAGCATGCCATCAGGGCCCCGCGGTGGAAACACCATATATTTT
J gene: TRBJ2-1; clone size: NA; D gene: NA; V gene: TRBV23-1; CDR3 protein: CASSLGQQEPDRKSSYNEQFF; CDR3 DNA: TGCGCCAGCAGTCTGGGCCAACAGGAACCAGACAGAAAGAGCTCCTACAATGAGCAGTTCTTC
J gene: TRBJ2-7; clone size: NA; D gene: NA; V gene: TRBV5-6; CDR3 protein: CASSLAGDARAHEQYF; CDR3 DNA: TGTGCCAGCAGCTTGGCGGGGGACGCGAGGGCACACGAGCAGTACTTC
J gene: TRBJ2-1; clone size: NA; D gene: NA; V gene: TRBV19; CDR3 protein: CASSVRSATNNEQFF; CDR3 DNA: TGTGCCAGTAGTGTACGAAGCGCAACTAACAATGAGCAGTTCTTC
J gene: TRBJ1-5; clone size: NA; D gene: NA; V gene: TRBV6-1; CDR3 protein: CASSVSIPEGNQPQHF; CDR3 DNA: TGTGCCAGCAGTGTATCCATTCCTGAGGGCAATCAGCCCCAGCATTTT
J gene: TRBJ1-4; clone size: NA; D gene: NA; V gene: TRBV2; CDR3 protein: CSSSDLQGLNEKLFF; CDR3 DNA: TGTTCCAGCAGTGATTTGCAGGGCCTAAATGAAAAACTGTTTTTT
J gene: TRBJ2-2; clone size: NA; D gene: TRBD2; V gene: TRBV9; CDR3 protein: CASSVALAGHPSKDRELFF; CDR3 DNA: TGTGCCAGCAGCGTAGCCCTAGCGGGACACCCAAGTAAGGACCGGGAGCTGTTTTTT
J gene: TRBJ1-1; clone size: once; D gene: TRBD1; V gene: TRBV5-6; CDR3 protein: CASSRPRGRIGTEAFF; CDR3 DNA: TGTGCCAGCAGTCGACCCAGGGGGCGGATTGGCACTGAAGCTTTCTTT
J gene: TRBJ1-1; clone size: NA; D gene: NA; V gene: TRBV15; CDR3 protein: CATSRESGIVTEAFF; CDR3 DNA: TGTGCCACCAGCAGAGAGTCAGGGATTGTCACTGAAGCTTTCTTT
J gene: TRBJ1-1; clone size: NA; D gene: NA; V gene: TRBV27; CDR3 protein: CASSTGPHLNTEAFF; CDR3 DNA: TGTGCCAGCAGTACAGGACCGCACTTGAACACTGAAGCTTTCTTT
J gene: TRBJ2-1; clone size: NA; D gene: TRBD2; V gene: TRBV29-1; CDR3 protein: CSVEIPRGVRNEQFF; CDR3 DNA: TGCAGCGTTGAAATCCCCCGGGGGGTGAGGAATGAGCAGTTCTTC
J gene: TRBJ1-4; clone size: NA; D gene: NA; V gene: TRBV6-1; CDR3 protein: CASSETNSGLLGGKLFF; CDR3 DNA: TGTGCCAGCAGTGAAACAAACAGTGGGCTTCTCGGTGGAAAACTGTTTTTT
J gene: TRBJ2-7; clone size: NA; D gene: TRBD1; V gene: TRBV11-2; CDR3 protein: CASSPGQTYEQYF; CDR3 DNA: TGTGCCAGCAGCCCGGGACAGACCTACGAGCAGTACTTC
J gene: TRBJ1-2; clone size: few; D gene: NA; V gene: TRBV28; CDR3 protein: CASSLARERGGYTF; CDR3 DNA: TGTGCCAGCAGTTTGGCCAGGGAGCGGGGTGGCTACACCTTC
J gene: TRBJ1-1; clone size: NA; D gene: NA; V gene: TRBV28; CDR3 protein: CASSPPSGRDEAFF; CDR3 DNA: TGTGCCAGCAGTCCCCCCTCGGGCAGGGATGAAGCTTTCTTT
J gene: TRBJ1-4; clone size: NA; D gene: NA; V gene: TRBV10-3; CDR3 protein: CATRDNQEKLFF; CDR3 DNA: TGTGCCACCCGGGACAACCAAGAAAAACTGTTTTTT
J gene: TRBJ1-2; clone size: few; D gene: NA; V gene: TRBV9; CDR3 protein: CASSPKSGGTTGYTF; CDR3 DNA: TGTGCCAGCAGCCCCAAAAGCGGTGGGACAACCGGCTACACCTTC
J gene: TRBJ1-2; clone size: once; D gene: TRBD1; V gene: TRBV7-9; CDR3 protein: CASSLDRGYGYTF; CDR3 DNA: TGTGCCAGCAGCTTGGACAGGGGCTATGGCTACACCTTC
J gene: TRBJ2-7; clone size: NA; D gene: NA; V gene: TRBV27; CDR3 protein: CASSLFAPRYEQYF; CDR3 DNA: TGTGCCAGCAGTTTATTCGCCCCGCGCTACGAGCAGTACTTC
J gene: TRBJ2-1; clone size: NA; D gene: NA; V gene: TRBV7-2; CDR3 protein: CASSLAPQGQQFF; CDR3 DNA: TGTGCCAGCAGCTTAGCCCCCCAGGGGCAGCAGTTCTTC
J gene: TRBJ2-2; clone size: NA; D gene: NA; V gene: TRBV7-9; CDR3 protein: CSSSLDRRNTGELFF; CDR3 DNA: TGTTCCAGCAGCTTAGATCGCAGGAACACCGGGGAGCTGTTTTTT
J gene: TRBJ2-3; clone size: few; D gene: NA; V gene: TRBV18; CDR3 protein: CASSPPLTDTQYF; CDR3 DNA: TGTGCCAGCTCACCACCCCTTACAGATACGCAGTATTTT
J gene: TRBJ2-3; clone size: NA; D gene: NA; V gene: TRBV10-3; CDR3 protein: CAIRDSKDTQYF; CDR3 DNA: TGTGCCATCAGGGATAGCAAAGATACGCAGTATTTT
J gene: TRBJ2-3; clone size: once; D gene: NA; V gene: TRBV20-1; CDR3 protein: CSASSDTQYF; CDR3 DNA: TGCAGTGCTAGTTCTGATACGCAGTATTTT
J gene: TRBJ2-3; clone size: few; D gene: NA; V gene: TRBV5-6; CDR3 protein: CASSFTTAGPTDTQYF; CDR3 DNA: TGTGCCAGCAGCTTTACTACGGCGGGTCCCACAGATACGCAGTATTTT
J gene: TRBJ2-1; clone size: once; D gene: TRBD2; V gene: TRBV15; CDR3 protein: CATSRAGLVDEQFF; CDR3 DNA: TGTGCCACCAGCAGAGCCGGACTAGTCGATGAGCAGTTCTTC
J gene: TRBJ1-5; clone size: NA; D gene: NA; V gene: TRBV2; CDR3 protein: CASRQGNQPQHF; CDR3 DNA: TGTGCCAGCCGACAGGGCAATCAGCCCCAGCATTTT
J gene: TRBJ1-1; clone size: NA; D gene: NA; V gene: TRBV7-2; CDR3 protein: CASSLGPMLSTEAFF; CDR3 DNA: TGTGCCAGCAGCTTAGGGCCCATGTTGTCCACTGAAGCTTTCTTT
J gene: TRBJ1-3; clone size: NA; D gene: TRBD1; V gene: TRBV6-5; CDR3 protein: CASSYSTGARGNTIYF; CDR3 DNA: TGTGCCAGCAGTTACTCCACAGGGGCGCGTGGAAACACCATATATTTT
J gene: TRBJ2-3; clone size: NA; D gene: TRBD2; V gene: TRBV12-5; CDR3 protein: CASGSLPSSSGTAPSTDTQYF; CDR3 DNA: TGTGCTAGTGGTTCCCTCCCTTCATCTAGCGGGACCGCCCCTAGCACAGATACGCAGTATTTT
J gene: TRBJ1-1; clone size: NA; D gene: NA; V gene: TRBV4-1; CDR3 protein: CASSQVGGRMNTEAFF; CDR3 DNA: TGCGCCAGCAGCCAAGTGGGAGGCAGAATGAACACTGAAGCTTTCTTT